This entry is about one TCR beta chain. The target of this receptor is not known. No base qualities exist here, and no much larger clone lies one base off it. CD8 naive samples consisted of CD45RO-negative cells that were positively selected for CCR7, yielding a CD45RA+CCR7+ population without TemRA cells. Healthy HIV-negative adults with no recently reported acute infections or vaccinations were included as donors. Every donor was a Caucasian adult residing in Nashville, Tennessee, USA. Blood was collected by leukapheresis, and PBMCs were isolated by Ficoll-Histopaque density gradient centrifugation and then cryopreserved in liquid nitrogen vapor phase. Analytical flow cytometry was used to check the purity and quantity of each magnetically sorted T cell population. Each sorted fraction had its genomic DNA isolated and then quantified by UV absorbance on a Nanodrop 2000c. CDR1 MNHEY and CDR2 SMNVEV are derived from the germline V gene (reference sequence). The CDR3 has 15 amino acids, counting the end cysteine and phenylalanine. The entry retains the CDR3 DNA only, 45 bases that are in frame from base 1. V is reduced by 6 bases and J by 3 bases, leaving a spacing of 15 bases between them.

Using the deep immunoSEQ assay, TCR CDR3 regions were amplified from genomic DNA by multiplex PCR. Extracted genomic DNA from each cell subset was distributed evenly across all wells of several immunoSEQ 96-well plates, and each plate was treated as a replicate. For sorted subsets, approximately 190 ng genomic DNA, equal to 30,000 to 35,000 T cell genomes, was loaded into each replicate PCR. The purified libraries were quantified using a Qubit 3.0 fluorometer, sized with a Bioanalyzer 2100, and then quantified again using the KAPA Library Quantification kit. A separate single-read 150-cycle Illumina NextSeq 550 flow cell was used to sequence each immunoSEQ 96-well plate. As for the original processing: The immunoSEQ output contained only junctional sequences without quality scores, so filtering could not match that applied to full-length reads. To assign V/J genes and CDR3, sequences were annotated using PyIR, a Python wrapper for IgBLAST v1.9, with IMGT germline references. Any read was removed if the V/J assignment was weak (E-value above 1e-6), the CDR3 was missing, or the read contained stop codons, out-of-frame junctions, or ambiguous translated residues. V3J clonotypes were defined as sequences sharing an identical inferred V gene, J gene, and CDR3 amino acid sequence. Percentage overlap between repertoires was computed as shared unique clonotypes divided by the size of the smaller repertoire. Richness of each repertoire was evaluated using RTK rarefaction, the Chao1 estimator, and Recon v2.1 estimates of unobserved clonotypes. For all TCRbeta clonotypes obtained by the gDNA method from a few donors, generation probabilities were computed with OLGA. Imported from immuneACCESS, the table was reduced by TCRdb to in-frame sequences with V and J called. These copies leave out some clones; in studies compared against another copy, an unresolved V gene accounts for under half, and the cause of the remainder is not known. That table supplies the V and J calls and clone size; D and trimming were determined from the DNA. A total of about 2.2 million clones appear in this sample, about 94% of them only once. Jointly, the top ten make up about 1.7% of the sample.

This specimen belongs to a study of shared clonotypes between healthy human individuals (dated by TCRdb to 2019 to 2021). For the wider study: A couple of women and a few men aged 18 to 49 years were included in the cohort. The study deeply sequenced blood TCR repertoires of about 5 healthy adults to estimate repertoire size and the extent of clonotype sharing between individuals. Leukapheresis yielded between about 0.85 and 10 billion PBMCs per donor. Different laboratories and diverse techniques were used to prepare libraries and sequence TCR repertoires, to increase sequencing depth and limit assay-specific biases. For each donor, CD4 naive and CD4 memory were each run on three plates, CD8 naive on two plates, and CD8 memory on one plate. Overall results and qualifications from the work: Sampling was restricted to blood, and TCR repertoires in tissue are likely to differ from TCR repertoires in blood. Higher generation probabilities were observed for clonotypes shared by all four sorted-subset donors than for non-shared clonotypes. Pairwise subsampling indicated that sequencing depth was expected to affect the degree of clonotype sharing among donors. The small number of donors limited the genetic and exposure-history diversity represented. Sharing across a few donors was observed for approximately 5% of naive CD4, 3.5% of naive CD8, 2% to 2.5% of memory CD4, and roughly 0.43% of memory CD8 clonotypes. Larger estimated clonotype richness was generally found for naive subsets than for memory subsets. Incomplete sequencing was indicated by rarefaction of sorted-subset datasets, despite the large sequencing depth.

The TCR was taken from a man in his late teens or twenties in good health. Some clones in this sample may be carry-over from other donors' samples. The sample taken for sequencing was naive CD8+ T cells from PBMCs. The cell subset or site label of this sample denotes: CD45RA+CCR7+. The chain is encoded by TRBV27 joined to TRBJ1-5; the D gene is possibly TRBD1, with 6 bases matching. The CDR3 region has the sequence CASRTLQGNNQPQHF. The nucleotide sequence is given as TGTGCCAGCAGAACCCTACAGGGAAACAATCAGCCCCAGCATTTT.